A selection of T cell receptor beta chains follows, all from one sample in a study of T cell repertoires in cytomegalovirus infection. TCRdb re-derived calls from the reads in MiXCR, one entry per CDR3 protein. Of around 180,000 distinct CDR3 sequences in the sample, about 21% were seen once. The specimen was PBMCs. Receptor source: a human donor in good health (CMV status not recorded). Some clones in this sample may be carry-over from other donors' samples. Each CDR3 is given with its conserved first and last residue. A D gene is named only where the DNA matches it firmly. Clone size, where shown, is once, few, many, or a class for clones that have expanded.

size,J,V,D,DNA,CDR3
few,TRBJ2-6,TRBV5-1,-,TGCGCCAGCAGCCGTACTCTCGACAGAAAAGCTGGGGCCAACGTCCTGACTTTC,CASSRTLDRKAGANVLTF
many,TRBJ2-3,TRBV7-6,-,TGTGCCAGCAGCACAAGTCCGCCTACCAGTACAAGCACAGATACGCAGTATTTT,CASSTSPPTSTSTDTQYF
many,TRBJ2-5,TRBV5-1,TRBD1,TGCGCCAGCCAGCTTCAAGGGGGCTGGCGGGAGACCCAGTACTTC,CASQLQGGWRETQYF
-,TRBJ1-5,TRBV28,TRBD1,TGTGCCAGCCTGACAGGGGGCAATCAGCCCCAGCATTTT,CASLTGGNQPQHF
-,TRBJ2-1,TRBV19,TRBD2,TGTGCCAGTAGTATAGATCCAGCGGGAGGAGGATACAATGAGCAGTTCTTC,CASSIDPAGGGYNEQFF
-,TRBJ1-5,TRBV6-6,-,TGTGCCAGCAGTCCGATACAACTGTATAGCAATCAGCCCCAGCATTTT,CASSPIQLYSNQPQHF
many,TRBJ2-1,TRBV7-3,TRBD2,TGTGCCAGCAGCAAAGGGTTGTGGTCTAGCGGGAGAGAGCGGCTTGATGAGCAGTTCTTC,CASSKGLWSSGRERLDEQFF
-,TRBJ2-2,TRBV6-4,-,TGTGCCAGCAGTGCCTTACAGGGAGGCGGCACCGGGGAGCTGTTTTTT,CASSALQGGGTGELFF
-,TRBJ2-1,TRBV5-6,TRBD1,TGTGCCAGCAGCTGGATGGGACAGGAATATGGTGAGCAGTTCTTC,CASSWMGQEYGEQFF
-,TRBJ1-1,TRBV28,-,TGTGCCAGCAGTTTCTCCCTAGGGGGGGGCGACACTGAAGCTTTCTTT,CASSFSLGGGDTEAFF
few,TRBJ2-3,TRBV29-1,TRBD2,TGCAGCGTTTCCCAGCGGGGGAGCACAGATACGCAGTATTTT,CSVSQRGSTDTQYF
few,TRBJ1-1,TRBV4-2,TRBD1,TGTGCCAGCAGCCAAGATGGAGGGGGCTTACTTGAAGCTTTCTTT,CASSQDGGGLLEAFF
-,TRBJ2-1,TRBV11-2,-,TGTGCCAGCAGCTTAGATAAAAGGGGACCTTCTTGGAATGAGCAGTTCTTC,CASSLDKRGPSWNEQFF
-,TRBJ2-7,TRBV29-1,TRBD2,TGCAGCGTGTCCCAGGGTGGGAGGGGCTACGAGCAGTACTTC,CSVSQGGRGYEQYF
many,TRBJ2-1,TRBV7-3,TRBD2,TGTGCCAGCAGCTTGGGGACTAGCGGCTACAATGAGCAGTTCTTC,CASSLGTSGYNEQFF
many,TRBJ2-4,TRBV4-3,-,TGCGCCAGCAGCCAAGATAGGGGGGGGGCTGATGTAGCCAAAAACATTCAGTACTTC,CASSQDRGGADVAKNIQYF
few,TRBJ2-7,TRBV5-6,TRBD1,TGTGCCAGCAGCTCCCGGACAGGGGCCACCTACGAGCAGTACTTC,CASSSRTGATYEQYF
-,TRBJ1-2,TRBV25-1,-,TGTGCCAGCAGTGAATATCTGGGCCCTGGCTATGGCTACACCTTC,CASSEYLGPGYGYTF
few,TRBJ2-1,TRBV5-6,TRBD2,TGTGCCAGCAGCTTGTACCGCCTACTAGCGGACACCAGCTCCTACAATGAGCAGTTCTTC,CASSLYRLLADTSSYNEQFF
many,TRBJ2-7,TRBV7-2,-,TGTGCCAGCAGCCCGCTTCCCCTCGGCAGTTCCTACGAGCAGTACTTC,CASSPLPLGSSYEQYF
few,TRBJ1-1,TRBV10-3,-,TGTGCCTCGGGACCGGGGAACACTGAAGCTTTCTTT,CASGPGNTEAFF
-,TRBJ2-1,TRBV12-3/TRBV12-4,-,TGTGCCAGCAGTCCGAACCTAGTGGCGCAGTTCTTC,CASSPNLVAQFF
few,TRBJ2-1,TRBV18,-,TGTGCCAGCTCACCACCGCGGCAAATTTACAATGAGCAGTTCTTC,CASSPPRQIYNEQFF
many,TRBJ2-7,TRBV7-2,-,TGTGCCAGCAGCCTCCAGTTCCCGCTCTACGAGCAGTACTTC,CASSLQFPLYEQYF
few,TRBJ1-1,TRBV28,-,TGTGCCAGCAGTTCCTACAGGACGACTGAAGCTTTCTTT,CASSSYRTTEAFF
many,TRBJ1-6,TRBV7-2,-,TGTGCCAGCAGCTTCCGCGGTCCCTCAATCACAGGGTTCGCTTCACCCCTCCACTTT,CASSFRGPSITGFASPLHF
-,TRBJ2-7,TRBV6-5,TRBD1,TGTGCCAGCAGTTTTTCGGGACAGAAAACCTACGAGCAGTGCTTC,CASSFSGQKTYEQCF
many,TRBJ1-1,TRBV7-8,-,TGTGCCAGCAGCTCACAAGGGAGTGAAGCTTTCTTT,CASSSQGSEAFF
-,TRBJ2-7,TRBV5-4,TRBD2,TGTGCCAGCAGCGACCCTAAGCGGGGGCCCCCCTACGAGCAGTACTTC,CASSDPKRGPPYEQYF
-,TRBJ2-1,TRBV2,-,TGTGCCAGCAGTTGGGACAACGGCCCTGAGCAGTTCTTC,CASSWDNGPEQFF
many,TRBJ2-3,TRBV11-2,-,TGTGCCAGCAGCCCCCCATCGGGGGCAGGAACAGATACGCAGTATTTT,CASSPPSGAGTDTQYF
few,TRBJ2-7,TRBV14,-,TGTGCCAGCAGCCAATCAGGGGGGAAATACGAGCAGTACTTC,CASSQSGGKYEQYF
-,TRBJ2-4,TRBV5-1,-,TGCGCCAGCAGCTTGGCCACACTCCAAAACATTCAGTACTTC,CASSLATLQNIQYF
-,TRBJ2-3,TRBV28,-,TGTGCCAGCACCCTAGGGCAGGCGGCAGATACGCAGTATTTT,CASTLGQAADTQYF
-,TRBJ2-3,TRBV12-3/TRBV12-4,TRBD2,TGTGCCAGCAGCCCCGTAGCGGGGGCCCGGGATACGCAGTATTTT,CASSPVAGARDTQYF
-,TRBJ2-7,TRBV27,TRBD2,TGTGCCAGCAGTTGGGCGGGAGGGCGGTACGAGCAGTACTTC,CASSWAGGRYEQYF
-,TRBJ2-3,TRBV28,-,TGTGCCAGCAGTTTATATCAGGGATCGACAGATACGCAGTATTTT,CASSLYQGSTDTQYF
-,TRBJ2-7,TRBV6-2/TRBV6-3,TRBD1,TGTGCCAGCAGTTATTCTCTGGACAGGAGCTCCTACGAGCAGTACTTC,CASSYSLDRSSYEQYF
-,TRBJ2-6,TRBV5-1,TRBD2,TGCGCCAGCAGCTTATATACTAGCGGGACCTCTGGGGCCAACGTCCTGACTTTC,CASSLYTSGTSGANVLTF
few,TRBJ1-2,TRBV28,TRBD1,TGTGCCAGCAGTTACGGGACAGGGAACCGTAAAGGCTACACCTTC,CASSYGTGNRKGYTF
-,TRBJ1-4,TRBV7-2,-,TGTGCCAGCAGCTCGGGGCCCAAAACTAATGAAAAACTGTTTTTT,CASSSGPKTNEKLFF
few,TRBJ1-2,TRBV6-1,-,TGTGCCAGCGCGTTCGGGGCGGCGGGCTATGGCTACACCTTC,CASAFGAAGYGYTF
many,TRBJ2-5,TRBV7-2,-,TGTGCCAGCAGCTTAACTCCCCGGATGATGGAGACCCAGTACTTC,CASSLTPRMMETQYF
-,TRBJ1-1,TRBV12-3/TRBV12-4,-,TGTGCCAGCAGTTTTAGGCGAGAGGGGAACACTGAAGCTTTCTTT,CASSFRREGNTEAFF
-,TRBJ2-7,TRBV5-4,-,TGTGCCAGCAGCTCTACGCTGAAGCCTCTCACCCCCCGGAACTACGAGCAGTACTTC,CASSSTLKPLTPRNYEQYF
-,TRBJ2-3,TRBV6-6,TRBD2,TGTGCCAGCAGTTACAGCGGGAGGGAAGTTGATACGCAGTATTTT,CASSYSGREVDTQYF
-,TRBJ2-5,TRBV7-9,TRBD2,TGTGCCAGCAGCGATACGGGGGGACAAGAGACCCAGTACTTC,CASSDTGGQETQYF
many,TRBJ1-5,TRBV7-2,-,TGTGCCAGCAGCTTCGGGGCAGGGCGATTAAATCAGCCCCAGCATTTT,CASSFGAGRLNQPQHF
few,TRBJ2-5,TRBV15,-,TGTGCCACCGCGGAGGGGTACCAAGAGACCCAGTACTTC,CATAEGYQETQYF
-,TRBJ2-4,TRBV28,TRBD1,TGTGCCAGCAGTTTTCCGTGGACAGGGACTAACATTCAGTACTTC,CASSFPWTGTNIQYF
few,TRBJ1-2,TRBV20-1,TRBD1,TGCAGTGCTTCAGTTGGGACAGGGGGGAACTATGGCTACACCTTC,CSASVGTGGNYGYTF
-,TRBJ2-1,TRBV6-1,-,TGTGCCAGCAGTGATGGCAGGGGAGGCGAGCAGTTCTTC,CASSDGRGGEQFF
few,TRBJ2-2,TRBV6-1,TRBD2,TGTGCCAGCAGCCCTAGCGGGGGCCAACTCACCGGGGAGCTGTTTTTT,CASSPSGGQLTGELFF
few,TRBJ2-5,TRBV7-7,TRBD2,TGTGCCAGCAGCTTATTCTCTAGCGGGAGAGAGACCCAGTACTTC,CASSLFSSGRETQYF
few,TRBJ2-1,TRBV5-6,-,TGTGCCAGTTTCCAGAGGCTGGTCTACAATGAGCAGTTCTTC,CASFQRLVYNEQFF
few,TRBJ2-7,TRBV9,-,TGTGCCAGCAGCGTATCTGCGTCCTCCTACGAGCAGTACTTC,CASSVSASSYEQYF
many,TRBJ1-1,TRBV7-2,-,TGTGCCAGCAGCTTAGCGCGGCGGGGGGGTGAAGCTTTCTTT,CASSLARRGGEAFF
few,TRBJ2-2,TRBV2,TRBD2,TGTGCCAGCAGTGAAGAGGCCAGCGGGAGGGCCGGAACCGGGGAGCTGTTTTTT,CASSEEASGRAGTGELFF
-,TRBJ2-2,TRBV29-1,TRBD2,TGCAGCGTAACGACGGGGGGCACCGGGGAGCTGTTTTTT,CSVTTGGTGELFF
few,TRBJ1-4,TRBV6-1,-,TGTGCCAGCAGTGAAGTACCTCAGGGGCTGCAACTGTTTTTT,CASSEVPQGLQLFF